This entry features one T cell receptor beta chain sequence. The ends were cut back, 6 bases at V and 2 bases at J, with 13 bases in the middle. The CDR3 contains 14 residues. CDR1 is MNHEY, CDR2 SVGAGI, per germline. This entry comes from a study of blood T cell repertoires in COVID-19. For the study at large: The origin of the acute and convalescent COVID-19 samples was the United States, Italy and Spain. Sample material is recorded as cDNA or gDNA derived from T cells, B-cell-depleted T cells, or PBMCs.

As handled by the study authors: Cell counts per sample came from amplifying reference gene primers. Sequencing was performed with immunoSEQ multiplex PCR; in TCRdb, only in-frame clones are kept and a portion is missing. For V, J and clone size, that table is used; D and trimming come from the DNA. The table shows roughly 250,000 clones, with approximately 79% occurring only once. The V call is TRBV6-5, the J call TRBJ1-1, with no clear D. What was sequenced was peripheral blood. This receptor was obtained from a woman aged 40 to 50 with active or convalescent COVID-19. CDR3 sequence reads: CASRPERLNTEAFF. The CDR3 bases are TGTGCCAGCAGACCAGAGAGACTCAACACTGAAGCTTTCTTT.